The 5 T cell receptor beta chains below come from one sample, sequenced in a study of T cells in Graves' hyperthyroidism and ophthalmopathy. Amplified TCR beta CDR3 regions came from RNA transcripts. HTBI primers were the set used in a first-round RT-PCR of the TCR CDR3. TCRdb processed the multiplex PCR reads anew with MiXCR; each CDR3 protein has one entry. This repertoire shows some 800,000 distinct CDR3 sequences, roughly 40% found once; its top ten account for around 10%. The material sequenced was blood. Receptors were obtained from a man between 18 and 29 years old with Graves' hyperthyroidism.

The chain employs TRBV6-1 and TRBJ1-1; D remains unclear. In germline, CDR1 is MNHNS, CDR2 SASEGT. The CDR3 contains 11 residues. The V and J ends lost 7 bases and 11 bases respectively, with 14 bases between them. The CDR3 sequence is CASKALLGAFF. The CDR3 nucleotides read TGTGCCAGCAAAGCTCTTCTCGGCGCTTTCTTT.

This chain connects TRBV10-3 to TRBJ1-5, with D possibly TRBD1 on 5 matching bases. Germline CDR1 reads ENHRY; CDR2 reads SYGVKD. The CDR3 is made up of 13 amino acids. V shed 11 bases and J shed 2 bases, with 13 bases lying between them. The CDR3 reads CAQGTGGNQPQHF. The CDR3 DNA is TGTGCCCAAGGGACCGGCGGCAATCAGCCCCAGCATTTT.

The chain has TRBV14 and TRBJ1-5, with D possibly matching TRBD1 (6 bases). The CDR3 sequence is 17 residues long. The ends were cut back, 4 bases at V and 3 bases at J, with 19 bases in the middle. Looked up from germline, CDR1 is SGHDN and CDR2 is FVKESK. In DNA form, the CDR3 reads TGTGCCAGCAGCCTTTGGGTCCGGGACATCTCCAATCAGCCCCAGCATTTT. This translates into CASSLWVRDISNQPQHF.

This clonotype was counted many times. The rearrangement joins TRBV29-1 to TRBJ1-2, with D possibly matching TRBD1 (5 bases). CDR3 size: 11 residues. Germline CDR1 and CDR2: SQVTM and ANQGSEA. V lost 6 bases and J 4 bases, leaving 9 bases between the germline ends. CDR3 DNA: TGCAGCGTCCCAGGGCTCTATGGCTACACCTTC. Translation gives CSVPGLYGYTF.

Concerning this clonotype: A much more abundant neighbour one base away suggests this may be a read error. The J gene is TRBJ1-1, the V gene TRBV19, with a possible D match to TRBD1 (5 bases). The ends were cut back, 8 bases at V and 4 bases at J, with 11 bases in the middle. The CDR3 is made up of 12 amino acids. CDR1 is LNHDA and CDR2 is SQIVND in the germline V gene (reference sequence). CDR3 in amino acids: CASFRGRTEAFF. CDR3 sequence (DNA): TGTGCCAGTTTTAGGGGCCGCACTGAAGCTTTCTTT.